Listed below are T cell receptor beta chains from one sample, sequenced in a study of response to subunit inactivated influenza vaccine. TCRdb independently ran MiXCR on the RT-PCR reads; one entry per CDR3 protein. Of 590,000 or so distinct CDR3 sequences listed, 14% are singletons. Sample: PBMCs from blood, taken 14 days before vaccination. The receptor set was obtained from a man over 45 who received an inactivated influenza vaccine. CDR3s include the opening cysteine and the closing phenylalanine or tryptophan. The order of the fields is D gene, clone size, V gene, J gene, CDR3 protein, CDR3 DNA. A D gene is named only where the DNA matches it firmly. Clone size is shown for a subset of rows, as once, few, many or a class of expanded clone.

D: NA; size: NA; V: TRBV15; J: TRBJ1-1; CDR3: CATSRDDRTEAFF; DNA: TGTGCCACCAGCAGAGATGATCGCACTGAAGCTTTCTTT
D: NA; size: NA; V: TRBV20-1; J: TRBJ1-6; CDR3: CSARRRVGAINSPLHF; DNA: TGCAGTGCTAGAAGGAGGGTAGGGGCTATTAATTCACCCCTCCACTTT
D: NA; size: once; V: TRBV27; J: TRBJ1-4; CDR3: CASSGWGADEKLFF; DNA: TGTGCCAGCAGCGGCTGGGGGGCTGACGAAAAACTGTTTTTT
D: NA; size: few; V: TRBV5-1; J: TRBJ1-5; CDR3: CASSLEVDQPQHF; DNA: TGCGCCAGCAGCCTGGAGGTCGATCAGCCCCAGCATTTT
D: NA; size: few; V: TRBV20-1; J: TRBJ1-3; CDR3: CSARDPGTGNTIYF; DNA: TGCAGTGCTAGAGATCCAGGGACTGGAAACACCATATATTTT
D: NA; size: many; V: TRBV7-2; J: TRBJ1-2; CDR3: CASSSGARGGYTF; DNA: TGTGCCAGCAGCTCAGGGGCGCGGGGTGGCTACACCTTC
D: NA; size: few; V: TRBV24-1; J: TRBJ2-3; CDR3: CATSDPFSQYF; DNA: TGTGCCACCAGTGACCCCTTCTCGCAGTATTTT
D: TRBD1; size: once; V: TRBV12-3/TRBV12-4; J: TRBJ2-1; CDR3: CASSLPDRDTYNEQFF; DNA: TGTGCCAGCAGTTTACCCGACAGGGACACCTACAATGAGCAGTTCTTC
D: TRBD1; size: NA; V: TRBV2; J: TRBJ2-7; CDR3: CASSEGTGYYEQYF; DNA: TGTGCCAGCAGTGAAGGGACAGGGTACTACGAGCAGTACTTC
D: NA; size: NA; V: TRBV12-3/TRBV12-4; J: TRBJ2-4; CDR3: CASSYTGGIQYF; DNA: TGTGCCAGCAGTTACACGGGCGGCATTCAGTACTTC
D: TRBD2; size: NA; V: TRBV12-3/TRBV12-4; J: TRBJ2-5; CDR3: CASSSRGGEETQYF; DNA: TGTGCCAGCAGTTCCCGGGGGGGCGAGGAGACCCAGTACTTC
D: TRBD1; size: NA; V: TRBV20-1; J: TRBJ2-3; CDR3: CSAPKNNRGNTQYF; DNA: TGCAGTGCCCCGAAGAACAACAGGGGGAATACGCAGTATTTT
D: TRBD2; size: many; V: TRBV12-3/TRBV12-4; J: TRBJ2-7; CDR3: CASETSGMAEQYF; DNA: TGTGCCAGCGAGACTAGCGGGATGGCCGAGCAGTACTTC
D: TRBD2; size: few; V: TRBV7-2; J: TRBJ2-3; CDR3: CASSPHLSGVSTDTQYF; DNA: TGTGCCAGCAGCCCGCACCTTAGCGGGGTTAGCACAGATACGCAGTATTTT
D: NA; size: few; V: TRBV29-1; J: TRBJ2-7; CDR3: CSVEVRQVPYEQYF; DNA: TGCAGCGTTGAAGTACGGCAGGTTCCCTACGAGCAGTACTTC
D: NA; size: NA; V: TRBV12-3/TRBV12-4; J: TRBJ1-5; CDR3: CASSFEGSQPQHF; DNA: TGTGCCAGCAGTTTCGAGGGAAGTCAGCCCCAGCATTTT
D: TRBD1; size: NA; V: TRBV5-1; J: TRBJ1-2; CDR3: CASKRGTGQANYGYTF; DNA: TGCGCCAGCAAAAGGGGGACAGGGCAAGCTAACTATGGCTACACCTTC
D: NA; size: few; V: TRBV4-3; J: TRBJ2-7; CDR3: CASSQGEHTGEQYF; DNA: TGCGCCAGCAGCCAAGGGGAACATACTGGCGAGCAGTACTTC
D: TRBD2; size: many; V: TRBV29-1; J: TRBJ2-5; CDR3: CSGGGESGTQTQYF; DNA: TGCAGCGGTGGAGGGGAGAGCGGGACGCAGACCCAGTACTTC
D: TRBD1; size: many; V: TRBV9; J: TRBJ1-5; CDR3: CASSDGQGFDQPQHF; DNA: TGTGCCAGCAGCGATGGACAGGGGTTTGATCAGCCCCAGCATTTT
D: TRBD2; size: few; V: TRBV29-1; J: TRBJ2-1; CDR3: CSGGGEQFF; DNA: TGCAGCGGGGGGGGAGAGCAGTTCTTC
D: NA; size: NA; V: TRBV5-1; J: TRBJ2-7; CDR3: CASSLLEQGYEQYF; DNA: TGCGCCAGCAGCCTATTAGAACAGGGCTACGAGCAGTACTTC
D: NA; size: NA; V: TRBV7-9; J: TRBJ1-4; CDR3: CASSDLHEKLFF; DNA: TGTGCCAGCAGCGATCTCCATGAAAAACTGTTTTTT
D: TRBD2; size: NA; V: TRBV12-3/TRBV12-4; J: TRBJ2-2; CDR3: CASSYREGTGELFF; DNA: TGTGCCAGCAGTTATCGGGAGGGCACCGGGGAGCTGTTTTTT
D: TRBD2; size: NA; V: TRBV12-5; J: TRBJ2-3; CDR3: CASGLSGADTQYF; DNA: TGTGCTAGTGGTTTGAGCGGGGCGGATACGCAGTATTTT
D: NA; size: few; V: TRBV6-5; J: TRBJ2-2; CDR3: CASSYSRGAGELFF; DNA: TGTGCCAGCAGTTACTCAAGAGGGGCCGGGGAGCTGTTTTTT
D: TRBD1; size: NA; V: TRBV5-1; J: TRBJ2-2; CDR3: CASSLTPGTGNTGELFF; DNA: TGCGCCAGCAGCCTCACCCCCGGGACAGGGAACACCGGGGAGCTGTTTTTT
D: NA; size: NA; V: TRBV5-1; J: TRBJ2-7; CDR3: CASSFGIPGEQYF; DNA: TGCGCCAGCAGCTTCGGAATCCCTGGCGAGCAGTACTTC
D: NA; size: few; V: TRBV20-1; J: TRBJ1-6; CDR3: CSASVMRNSPLHF; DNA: TGCAGTGCTAGTGTTATGCGAAATTCACCCCTCCACTTT
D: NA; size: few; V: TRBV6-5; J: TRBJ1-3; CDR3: CATSSSGNTIYF; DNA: TGTGCCACTTCTAGCTCTGGAAACACCATATATTTT
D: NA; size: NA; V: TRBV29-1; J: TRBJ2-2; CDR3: CSVERPNTGELFF; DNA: TGCAGCGTTGAACGTCCGAACACCGGGGAGCTGTTTTTT
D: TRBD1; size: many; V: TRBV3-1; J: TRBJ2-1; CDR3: CASGQQGARNEQFF; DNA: TGTGCCAGCGGACAACAGGGGGCGAGGAATGAGCAGTTCTTC
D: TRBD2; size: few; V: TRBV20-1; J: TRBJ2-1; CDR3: CSASSGLADYNEQFF; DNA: TGCAGTGCTAGTTCGGGCCTAGCGGACTACAATGAGCAGTTCTTC
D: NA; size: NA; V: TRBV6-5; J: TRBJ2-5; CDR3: CASSYSASEETQYF; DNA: TGTGCCAGCAGTTACTCGGCTAGCGAAGAGACCCAGTACTTC
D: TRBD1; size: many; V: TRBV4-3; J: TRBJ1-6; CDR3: CASSQGENRGSPLHF; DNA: TGCGCCAGCAGCCAAGGTGAAAACAGGGGGTCACCCCTCCACTTT
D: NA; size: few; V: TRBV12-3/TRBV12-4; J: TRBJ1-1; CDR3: CASRSSRGEANTEAFF; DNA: TGTGCCAGCAGGTCATCCCGGGGCGAGGCGAACACTGAAGCTTTCTTT
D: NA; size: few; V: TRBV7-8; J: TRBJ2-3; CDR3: CASSLEAVISLNTQYF; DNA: TGTGCCAGCAGCTTAGAGGCCGTCATATCCCTCAATACGCAGTATTTT
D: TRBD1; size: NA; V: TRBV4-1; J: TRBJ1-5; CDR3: CASSAGTGINQPQHF; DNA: TGCGCCAGCAGCGCCGGGACAGGTATTAATCAGCCCCAGCATTTT
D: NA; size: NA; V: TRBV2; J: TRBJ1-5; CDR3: CASSEDGAVAQPQHF; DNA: TGTGCCAGCAGTGAAGACGGGGCAGTAGCTCAGCCCCAGCATTTT
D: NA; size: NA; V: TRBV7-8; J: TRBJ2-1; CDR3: CVSSLVYRREQFF; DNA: TGTGTCAGCAGCTTAGTGTATCGGCGGGAGCAGTTCTTC
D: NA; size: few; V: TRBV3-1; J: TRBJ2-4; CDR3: CASSQGARVRYF; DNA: TGTGCCAGCAGCCAAGGGGCCAGGGTGAGGTACTTC
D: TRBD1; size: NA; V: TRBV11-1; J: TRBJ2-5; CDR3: CASSLVVAVYRGTGETQYF; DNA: TGTGCCAGCAGCTTAGTTGTAGCGGTCTACCGGGGGACAGGAGAGACCCAGTACTTC
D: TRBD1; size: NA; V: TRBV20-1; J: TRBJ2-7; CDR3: CSAIDRDHEQYF; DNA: TGCAGTGCCATTGACAGGGACCACGAGCAGTACTTC
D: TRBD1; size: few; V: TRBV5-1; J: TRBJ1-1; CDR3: CASSLEEWTGNAEAFF; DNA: TGCGCCAGCAGCTTGGAGGAGTGGACAGGGAATGCTGAAGCTTTCTTT
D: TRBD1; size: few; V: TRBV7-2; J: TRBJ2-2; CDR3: CASRVGQDMYTGELFF; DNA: TGTGCCAGCAGAGTGGGACAGGATATGTATACCGGGGAGCTGTTTTTT